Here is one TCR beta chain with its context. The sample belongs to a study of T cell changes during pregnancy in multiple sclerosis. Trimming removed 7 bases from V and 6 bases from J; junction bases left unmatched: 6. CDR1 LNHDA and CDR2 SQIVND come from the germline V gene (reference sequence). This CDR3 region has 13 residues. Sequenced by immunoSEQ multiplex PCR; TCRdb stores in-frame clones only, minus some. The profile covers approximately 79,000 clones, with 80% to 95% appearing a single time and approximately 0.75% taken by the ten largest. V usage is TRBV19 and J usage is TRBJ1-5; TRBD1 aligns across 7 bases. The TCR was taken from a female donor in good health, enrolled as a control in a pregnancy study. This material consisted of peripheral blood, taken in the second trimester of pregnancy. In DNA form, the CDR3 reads TGTGCCAGTACCGGGACAGACATTCAGCCCCAGCATTTT. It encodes CASTGTDIQPQHF.